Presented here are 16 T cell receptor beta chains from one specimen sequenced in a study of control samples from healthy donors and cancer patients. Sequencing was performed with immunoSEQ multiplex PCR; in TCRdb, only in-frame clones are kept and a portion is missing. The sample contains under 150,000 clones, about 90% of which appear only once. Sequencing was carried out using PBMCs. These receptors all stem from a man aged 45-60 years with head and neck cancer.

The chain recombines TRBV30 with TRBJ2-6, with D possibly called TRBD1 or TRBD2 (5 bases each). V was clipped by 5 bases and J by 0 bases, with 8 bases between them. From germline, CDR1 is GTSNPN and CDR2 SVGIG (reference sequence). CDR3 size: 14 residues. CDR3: CAWGTLSGANVLTF. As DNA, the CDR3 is TGTGCCTGGGGGACCCTCTCTGGGGCCAACGTCCTGACTTTC.

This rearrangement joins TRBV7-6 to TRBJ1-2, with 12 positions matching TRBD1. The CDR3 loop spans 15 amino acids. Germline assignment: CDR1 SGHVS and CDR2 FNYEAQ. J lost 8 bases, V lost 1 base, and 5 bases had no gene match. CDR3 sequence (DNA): TGTGCCAGCAGCTTAGAGGGACAGGGGGCTAGGGGCTACACCTTC. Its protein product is CASSLEGQGARGYTF.

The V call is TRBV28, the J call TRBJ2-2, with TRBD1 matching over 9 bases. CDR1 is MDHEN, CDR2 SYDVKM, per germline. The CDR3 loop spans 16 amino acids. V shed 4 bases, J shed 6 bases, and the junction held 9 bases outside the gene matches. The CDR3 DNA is TGTGCCAGCAGTTCGCCCGGGACAGGGATGGCCGGGGAGCTGTTTTTT. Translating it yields CASSSPGTGMAGELFF.

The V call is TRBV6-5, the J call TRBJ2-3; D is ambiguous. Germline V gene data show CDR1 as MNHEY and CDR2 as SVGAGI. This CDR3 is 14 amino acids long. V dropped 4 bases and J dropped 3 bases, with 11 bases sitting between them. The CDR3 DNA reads TGTGCCAGCAGTTTCGGTGGAATTACAGATACGCAGTATTTT. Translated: CASSFGGITDTQYF.

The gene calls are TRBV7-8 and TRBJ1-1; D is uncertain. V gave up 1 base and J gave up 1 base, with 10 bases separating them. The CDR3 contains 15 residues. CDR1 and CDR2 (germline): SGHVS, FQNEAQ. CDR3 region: CASSLERVGNTEAFF. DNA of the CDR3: TGTGCCAGCAGCTTAGAGAGGGTGGGGAACACTGAAGCTTTCTTT. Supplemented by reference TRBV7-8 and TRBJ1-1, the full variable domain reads GAGVSQSPRYKVAKRGQDVALRCDPISGHVSLFWYQQALGQGPEFLTYFQNEAQLDKSGLPSDRFFAERPEGSVSTLKIQRTQQEDSAVYLCASSLERVGNTEAFFGQGTRLTVV.

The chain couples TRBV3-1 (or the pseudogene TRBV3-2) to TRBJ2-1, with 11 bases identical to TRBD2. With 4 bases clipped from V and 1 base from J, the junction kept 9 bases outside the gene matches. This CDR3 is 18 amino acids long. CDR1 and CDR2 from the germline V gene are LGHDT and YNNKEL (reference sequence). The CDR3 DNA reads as TGTGCCAGCAGCCCCTTAGGGACTAGCGGATTATCCTACAATGAGCAGTTCTTC. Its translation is CASSPLGTSGLSYNEQFF.

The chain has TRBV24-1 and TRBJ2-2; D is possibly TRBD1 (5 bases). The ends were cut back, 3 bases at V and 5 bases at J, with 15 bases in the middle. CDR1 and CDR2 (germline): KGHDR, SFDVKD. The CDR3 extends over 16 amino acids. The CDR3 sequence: CATSDGAFRYTGELFF. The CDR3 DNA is TGTGCCACCAGTGATGGGGCATTCCGATATACCGGGGAGCTGTTTTTT.

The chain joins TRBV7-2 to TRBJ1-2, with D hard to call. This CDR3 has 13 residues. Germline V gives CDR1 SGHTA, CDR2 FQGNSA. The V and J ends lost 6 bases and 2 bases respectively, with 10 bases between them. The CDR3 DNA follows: TGTGCCAGCAGGAGGACGGGGAACTATGGCTACACCTTC. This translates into CASRRTGNYGYTF.

The CDR3 protein is CASSQTGGQETQYF. DNA of the CDR3: TGTGCCAGCAGCCAGACTGGGGGCCAAGAGACCCAGTACTTC. The rearrangement links TRBV3-1 (or the pseudogene TRBV3-2) to TRBJ2-5, with D perhaps TRBD1 or TRBD2 (5 bases each). This CDR3 is 14 amino acids long. Germline V gene data show CDR1 as LGHDT and CDR2 as YNNKEL (reference sequence). V lost 3 bases and J 1 base, leaving 9 bases between the germline ends.

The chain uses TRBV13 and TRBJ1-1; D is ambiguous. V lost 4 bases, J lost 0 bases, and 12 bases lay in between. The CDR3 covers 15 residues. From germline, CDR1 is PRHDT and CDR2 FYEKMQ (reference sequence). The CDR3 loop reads CASSYSTPMNTEAFF. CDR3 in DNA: TGTGCCAGCAGCTATTCCACTCCGATGAACACTGAAGCTTTCTTT.

CDR3 protein: CAWRRTSSYNSPLHF. The DNA for the CDR3 is TGTGCCTGGAGAAGAACCAGCTCCTATAATTCACCCCTCCACTTT. This rearrangement joins TRBV30 to TRBJ1-6, with unresolved D. This CDR3 is built from 15 residues. Germline V gene sequence: CDR1 GTSNPN, CDR2 SVGIG (reference sequence). Between the trimmed V and J ends, which lost 3 bases and 0 bases, there was a span of 9 bases. The full variable domain, its missing parts supplied by reference TRBV30 and TRBJ1-6, is SQTIHQWPATLVQPVGSPLSLECTVEGTSNPNLYWYRQAAGRGLQLLFYSVGIGQISSEVPQNLSASRPQDRQFILSSKKLLLSDSGFYLCAWRRTSSYNSPLHFGNGTRLTVT.

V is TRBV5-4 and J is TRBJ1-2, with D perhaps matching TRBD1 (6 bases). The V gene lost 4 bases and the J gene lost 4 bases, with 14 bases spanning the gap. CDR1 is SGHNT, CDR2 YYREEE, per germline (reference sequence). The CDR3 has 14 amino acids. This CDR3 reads CASSPAKQGYGYTF. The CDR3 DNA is TGTGCCAGCAGCCCGGCCAAACAGGGCTATGGCTACACCTTC.

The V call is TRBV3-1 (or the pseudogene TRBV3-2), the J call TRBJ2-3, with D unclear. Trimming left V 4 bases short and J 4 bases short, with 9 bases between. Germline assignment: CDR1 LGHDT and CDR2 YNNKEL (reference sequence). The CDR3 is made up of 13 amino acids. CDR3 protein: CASSPIQADTQYF. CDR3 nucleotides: TGTGCCAGCAGCCCTATCCAGGCAGATACGCAGTATTTT.

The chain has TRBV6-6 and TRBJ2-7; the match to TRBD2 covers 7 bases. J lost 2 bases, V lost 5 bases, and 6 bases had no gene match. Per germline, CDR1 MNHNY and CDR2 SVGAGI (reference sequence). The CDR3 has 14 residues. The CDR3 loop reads CASSQTSVTYEQYF. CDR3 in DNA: TGTGCCAGCAGTCAAACTAGCGTGACCTACGAGCAGTACTTC.

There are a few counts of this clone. The CDR3: CASRPQGLGNQPQHF. The CDR3 coding sequence is TGTGCCAGCAGGCCACAGGGACTGGGCAATCAGCCCCAGCATTTT. J is TRBJ1-5 and V is TRBV28, with a possible D match to TRBD1 (6 bases). Germline-derived CDR1 and CDR2 are MDHEN and SYDVKM. This CDR3 has 15 residues. V lost 6 bases, J lost 2 bases, and 14 bases lay in between.

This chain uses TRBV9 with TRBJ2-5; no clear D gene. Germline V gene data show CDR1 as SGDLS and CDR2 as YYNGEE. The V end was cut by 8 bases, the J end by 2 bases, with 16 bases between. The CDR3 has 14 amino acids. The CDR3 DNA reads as TGTGCCAGTGGCCGAGGTCCCGCTCAAGAGACCCAGTACTTC. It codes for CASGRGPAQETQYF.